The rows below give T cell receptor beta chains drawn from one sample of a study of T cells in Graves' hyperthyroidism and ophthalmopathy. TCRdb reprocessed the multiplex PCR reads with MiXCR, giving one entry per CDR3 protein. The repertoire consists of some 460,000 distinct CDR3 sequences, with about 15% occurring once and the leading ten covering around 14%. The specimen was blood. Receptor source: a woman aged 18-30 years with Graves' hyperthyroidism. The CDR3 runs from the conserved cysteine through the conserved F or W. Fields, in order: J gene, D gene, V gene, clone size, CDR3 DNA, CDR3 protein. A D gene is named only where the DNA matches it firmly. A row's size may be missing; if present it is once, few, many or a size class.

j_gene: TRBJ2-1; d_gene: TRBD2; v_gene: TRBV2; abundance: few; CDR3nt: TGTGCCAGCAGCTCAAACGAGCTAGCGGGCGAGCAGTTCTTC; CDR3aa: CASSSNELAGEQFF
j_gene: TRBJ1-1; d_gene: -; v_gene: TRBV10-3; abundance: many; CDR3nt: TGTGCCATCAGTGACAGAGGGCAGGAGAACACTGAAGCTTTCTTT; CDR3aa: CAISDRGQENTEAFF
j_gene: TRBJ1-6; d_gene: -; v_gene: TRBV4-3; abundance: few; CDR3nt: TGCGCCAGCAGCCAAGAGGGTTATAATTCACCCCTCCACTTT; CDR3aa: CASSQEGYNSPLHF
j_gene: TRBJ1-1; d_gene: -; v_gene: TRBV7-8; abundance: many; CDR3nt: TGTGCCAGCAGCTCCCCCCCGGGACACCGAGCTGAAGCTTTCTTT; CDR3aa: CASSSPPGHRAEAFF
j_gene: TRBJ1-3; d_gene: -; v_gene: TRBV7-9; abundance: -; CDR3nt: TGTGCCAGCAGCTTATATCCAGGGACTGGAAACACCATATATTTT; CDR3aa: CASSLYPGTGNTIYF
j_gene: TRBJ2-6; d_gene: -; v_gene: TRBV10-3; abundance: many; CDR3nt: TGTGCCATCAGTGAGAGCTCTGGGGCCAACGTCCTGACTTTC; CDR3aa: CAISESSGANVLTF
j_gene: TRBJ1-1; d_gene: TRBD1; v_gene: TRBV5-1; abundance: -; CDR3nt: TGCGCCAGCAGCTCGGGACAGATACTGAACACTGAAGCTTTCTTT; CDR3aa: CASSSGQILNTEAFF
j_gene: TRBJ1-2; d_gene: TRBD1; v_gene: TRBV29-1; abundance: -; CDR3nt: TGCAGCGTTGGAGAGGGGGCATCGGGCTACACCTTC; CDR3aa: CSVGEGASGYTF
j_gene: TRBJ2-5; d_gene: TRBD2; v_gene: TRBV2; abundance: few; CDR3nt: TGTGCCAGCAGTGAACAGCTAGCGGGGGGGCAAGAGACCCAGTACTTC; CDR3aa: CASSEQLAGGQETQYF
j_gene: TRBJ2-2; d_gene: -; v_gene: TRBV7-2; abundance: many; CDR3nt: TGTGCCAGCAGTCCTCAGGGGAGGAACACCGGGGAGCTGTTTTTT; CDR3aa: CASSPQGRNTGELFF
j_gene: TRBJ1-5; d_gene: -; v_gene: TRBV27; abundance: many; CDR3nt: TGTGCCAGCAGTAGGGGAGGTGATCAGCCCCAGCATTTT; CDR3aa: CASSRGGDQPQHF
j_gene: TRBJ2-1; d_gene: TRBD2; v_gene: TRBV7-2; abundance: many; CDR3nt: TGTGCCAGCAGCTTAGGGAGCGGGGGGGCGGATGAGCAGTTCTTC; CDR3aa: CASSLGSGGADEQFF
j_gene: TRBJ1-2; d_gene: -; v_gene: TRBV2; abundance: many; CDR3nt: TGTGCCAGCAGGCCAAGGACGTCTCCGGGAGGCTACACCTTC; CDR3aa: CASRPRTSPGGYTF
j_gene: TRBJ2-7; d_gene: TRBD1; v_gene: TRBV5-1; abundance: -; CDR3nt: TGCGCCAGCAGCACCGGACAGGGGCCCTACGAGCAGTACTTC; CDR3aa: CASSTGQGPYEQYF
j_gene: TRBJ2-7; d_gene: -; v_gene: TRBV6-2/TRBV6-3; abundance: many; CDR3nt: TGTGCCACGGCAAACGGCAACGAGCAGTACTTC; CDR3aa: CATANGNEQYF
j_gene: TRBJ2-2; d_gene: -; v_gene: TRBV7-9; abundance: many; CDR3nt: TGTGCCAGCAACAGGCTCCCGAACACCGGGGAGCTGTTTTTT; CDR3aa: CASNRLPNTGELFF
j_gene: TRBJ1-3; d_gene: -; v_gene: TRBV18; abundance: few; CDR3nt: TGTGCCAGCTCACCACTAAATGAAGGACAGTGGAACACCATATATTTT; CDR3aa: CASSPLNEGQWNTIYF
j_gene: TRBJ2-3; d_gene: TRBD2; v_gene: TRBV6-1; abundance: -; CDR3nt: TGTGCCAGCAGCCCTCCGGGACTAGCGGGAGTCCTAACAGATACGCAGTATTTT; CDR3aa: CASSPPGLAGVLTDTQYF
j_gene: TRBJ2-5; d_gene: -; v_gene: TRBV7-2; abundance: -; CDR3nt: TGTGCCAGCAGCCCCCCCTCCTGGACCCAGTACTTC; CDR3aa: CASSPPSWTQYF
j_gene: TRBJ2-5; d_gene: -; v_gene: TRBV11-2; abundance: many; CDR3nt: TGTGCCAGCAGCTCCCCCGGACTTTTTGGGACCCAGTACTTC; CDR3aa: CASSSPGLFGTQYF
j_gene: TRBJ2-1; d_gene: -; v_gene: TRBV12-3/TRBV12-4; abundance: many; CDR3nt: TGTGCCAGCAGTTTTTCGGGGATTCCCTACAATGAGCAGTTCTTC; CDR3aa: CASSFSGIPYNEQFF
j_gene: TRBJ2-3; d_gene: -; v_gene: TRBV24-1; abundance: few; CDR3nt: TGTGCCACCAGTGATGGCCGCTTGTCGCAGTATTTT; CDR3aa: CATSDGRLSQYF
j_gene: TRBJ2-1; d_gene: -; v_gene: TRBV3-1; abundance: many; CDR3nt: TGTGCCAGCAGCCAAGAGGGGGCGGGAAAAAATGAGCAGTTCTTC; CDR3aa: CASSQEGAGKNEQFF
j_gene: TRBJ2-5; d_gene: -; v_gene: TRBV3-1; abundance: -; CDR3nt: TGTGCCAGCAGCCGAATGATTGAAGAGACCCAGTACTTC; CDR3aa: CASSRMIEETQYF
j_gene: TRBJ2-7; d_gene: -; v_gene: TRBV20-1; abundance: many; CDR3nt: TGCAGTGCTAGAAGTTACGGTCCCGCCTACGAGCAGTACTTC; CDR3aa: CSARSYGPAYEQYF
j_gene: TRBJ2-6; d_gene: -; v_gene: TRBV10-3; abundance: few; CDR3nt: TGTGCCACCAGTGTGGGACACTCTGGGGCCAACGTCCTGACTTTC; CDR3aa: CATSVGHSGANVLTF
j_gene: TRBJ2-2; d_gene: -; v_gene: TRBV6-1; abundance: few; CDR3nt: TGTGCCAGCACCATCCTCCAGGGACCCCCCACCGGGGAGCTGTTTTTT; CDR3aa: CASTILQGPPTGELFF
j_gene: TRBJ2-1; d_gene: TRBD1; v_gene: TRBV14; abundance: -; CDR3nt: TGTGCCAGCAGCCAAGATCCTTTGACAGGGCGAGGTGAGCAGTTCTTC; CDR3aa: CASSQDPLTGRGEQFF
j_gene: TRBJ2-5; d_gene: -; v_gene: TRBV11-2; abundance: many; CDR3nt: TGTGCCAGCAGGCCGGGCGGGGCCGGGGAGACCCAGTACTTC; CDR3aa: CASRPGGAGETQYF
j_gene: TRBJ2-3; d_gene: TRBD2; v_gene: TRBV9; abundance: few; CDR3nt: TGTGCCAGCAGCGTCGGAAGACTAGCGGGGGCTAAAGATACGCAGTATTTT; CDR3aa: CASSVGRLAGAKDTQYF
j_gene: TRBJ1-1; d_gene: -; v_gene: TRBV6-5; abundance: many; CDR3nt: TGTGCCAGCAGTTACTGGGCCGAGGGGAATACTGAAGCTTTCTTT; CDR3aa: CASSYWAEGNTEAFF
j_gene: TRBJ2-7; d_gene: -; v_gene: TRBV2; abundance: -; CDR3nt: TGTGCCATCAGACGGGGGAGCTCCTACGAGCAGTACTTC; CDR3aa: CAIRRGSSYEQYF
j_gene: TRBJ2-5; d_gene: TRBD2; v_gene: TRBV5-6; abundance: many; CDR3nt: TGTGCCAGCAGCTTGTTAGCGGGGCAAGGGACCCAGTACTTC; CDR3aa: CASSLLAGQGTQYF
j_gene: TRBJ2-1; d_gene: TRBD1; v_gene: TRBV29-1; abundance: many; CDR3nt: TGCAGCGTTGAAGGGAAGGGGACAGGGGTTTACAATGAGCAGTTCTTC; CDR3aa: CSVEGKGTGVYNEQFF
j_gene: TRBJ1-2; d_gene: TRBD1; v_gene: TRBV6-1; abundance: -; CDR3nt: TGTGCCAGCAGCGGACAGGGAGGTGGCTACACCTTC; CDR3aa: CASSGQGGGYTF
j_gene: TRBJ1-6; d_gene: -; v_gene: TRBV3-1; abundance: many; CDR3nt: TGTGCCAGCAGCCAAGAGGAGGGTGGTAATTCACCCCTCCACTTT; CDR3aa: CASSQEEGGNSPLHF
j_gene: TRBJ2-1; d_gene: TRBD1; v_gene: TRBV6-2/TRBV6-3; abundance: many; CDR3nt: TGTGCCAGCAGTTACTCGAAGTTACTAGGGACAGGGTTCTACAATGAGCAGTTCTTC; CDR3aa: CASSYSKLLGTGFYNEQFF
j_gene: TRBJ2-3; d_gene: TRBD1; v_gene: TRBV27; abundance: many; CDR3nt: TGTGCCAGCAGTTTATTGGCGGGACAGGGCACTAGCACAGATACGCAGTATTTT; CDR3aa: CASSLLAGQGTSTDTQYF
j_gene: TRBJ1-1; d_gene: TRBD1; v_gene: TRBV12-3/TRBV12-4; abundance: few; CDR3nt: TGTGCCAGCAGTTTAGGAGGGGGCACCACTGAAGCTTTCTTT; CDR3aa: CASSLGGGTTEAFF
j_gene: TRBJ1-1; d_gene: TRBD1; v_gene: TRBV19; abundance: -; CDR3nt: TGTGCCAGTAGAAACAGGGGGCACAGCACTGAAGCTTTCTTT; CDR3aa: CASRNRGHSTEAFF
j_gene: TRBJ1-2; d_gene: -; v_gene: TRBV11-3; abundance: -; CDR3nt: TGTGCCAGCAGCTGGGCAGACACGGCCCCTACCTTC; CDR3aa: CASSWADTAPTF
j_gene: TRBJ2-1; d_gene: -; v_gene: TRBV28; abundance: -; CDR3nt: TGTGCCAGCAGGCCCGTCCGTAAGCTAAATGAGCAGTTCTTC; CDR3aa: CASRPVRKLNEQFF
j_gene: TRBJ2-7; d_gene: TRBD2; v_gene: TRBV20-1; abundance: once; CDR3nt: TGCAGTGCTAGAGATCGTCGACTAGCGGGGGGGCTCTACGAGCAGTACTTC; CDR3aa: CSARDRRLAGGLYEQYF
j_gene: TRBJ2-3; d_gene: -; v_gene: TRBV9; abundance: many; CDR3nt: TGTGCCAGCAGCGACAATTATCCCACAGATACGCAGTATTTT; CDR3aa: CASSDNYPTDTQYF
j_gene: TRBJ2-1; d_gene: -; v_gene: TRBV6-1; abundance: many; CDR3nt: TGTGCCAGCAGGCTGGACGGGAGTTTCTACAATGAGCAGTTCTTC; CDR3aa: CASRLDGSFYNEQFF